The 25 T cell receptor beta chains given below trace back to one sample, sequenced in a study of beta chain features in type 1 diabetes (dated by TCRdb to the late 2010s). Receptor libraries were prepared by the immunoSEQ multiplex PCR assay. All of the isolated RNA was reverse transcribed with the High Capacity cDNA Reverse Transcription Kit, so expressed TCRB transcripts were sequenced. As stored in TCRdb, this immuneACCESS dataset retains in-frame rearrangements with V and J assigned. A fraction of the clones does not appear; measured against another copy, unresolved V genes explain less than half of the discrepancy, and the remainder lacks a known reason. Within this sample are some 180,000 clones, with more than 10% of them counted one time only. About 0.58% of the sample is held by the ten biggest clonotypes. The sample was central memory CD4+ T cells from blood. The receptors were sampled from a woman aged 18-29 years in good health.

The chain couples TRBV28 to TRBJ1-2; TRBD1 aligns across 9 bases. CDR3 length: 14 residues. Germline V gene lookup returns CDR1 MDHEN and CDR2 SYDVKM. The junction had 2 bases not matched to a gene; V was cut back by 4 bases and J by 2 bases. CDR3 DNA: TGTGCCAGCAGTTACGGACAGGGGAACTATGGCTACACCTTC. This gives the protein CASSYGQGNYGYTF.

This clone was recorded a few times. This chain links TRBV5-4 with TRBJ2-5, with 7 nucleotides matching TRBD2. Trimming removed 4 bases from V and 5 bases from J; junction bases left unmatched: 14. This CDR3 contains 16 residues. Germline CDR1 SGHNT, CDR2 YYREEE (reference sequence). This CDR3 reads CASSPQSGARLETQYF. CDR3 coding DNA: TGTGCCAGCAGCCCCCAAAGCGGGGCGCGGTTGGAGACCCAGTACTTC.

The gene calls are TRBV20-1 and TRBJ2-5; the D is unclear. The CDR3 runs 10 residues. Germline CDR1 is DFQATT and CDR2 is SNEGSKA (reference sequence). V was trimmed by 7 bases and J by 2 bases, leaving 5 bases between them. CDR3 sequence (DNA): TGCAGTGTCGGTCAAGAGACCCAGTACTTC. Protein product: CSVGQETQYF.

This sequence joins TRBV7-9 and TRBJ2-5, with 7 bases lining up with TRBD2. Losses at the gene ends were 2 bases for V and 5 bases for J; bases not matched to a gene: 11. Germline V gene data show CDR1 as SEHNR and CDR2 as FQNEAQ (reference sequence). The CDR3 loop spans 16 amino acids. CDR3 sequence reads: CASSLRRAGWGETQYF. CDR3 nucleotides: TGTGCCAGCAGCTTACGGCGAGCGGGATGGGGTGAGACCCAGTACTTC.

This clone was observed a few times. V gene TRBV18 combines with J gene TRBJ1-1; 9 bases fit TRBD1. There are 14 residues in the CDR3. Per the germline V gene, CDR1 is KGHSH and CDR2 is LQKENI. Trimming at V came to 5 bases and at J to 3 bases, leaving 4 bases not matched to a gene. CDR3: CASSSTGGDTEAFF. CDR3 nucleotides: TGTGCCAGCTCATCTACAGGGGGCGACACTGAAGCTTTCTTT.

This clone has a handful of counts. The genes are TRBV19 and TRBJ2-1; 9 nucleotides align to TRBD1. Unmatched junction bases numbered 4, after V lost 7 bases and J lost 0 bases. The length of the CDR3 is 15 residues. Looked up from germline, CDR1 is LNHDA and CDR2 is SQIVND (reference sequence). This CDR3 is CASTRQGVSYNEQFF. DNA of the CDR3: TGTGCCAGTACCAGACAGGGGGTCTCCTACAATGAGCAGTTCTTC.

In its sample, this clone was seen a few times. V is TRBV5-1 and J is TRBJ2-2; 7 nucleotides align to TRBD2. This CDR3 has 19 amino acids. The germline CDR1 and CDR2 sequences are SGHRS and YFSETQ. Trimming cost V 0 bases and J 4 bases; bases outside gene matches: 15. The CDR3 here is CASSLERRERAGRTGELFF. The CDR3 coding sequence is TGCGCCAGCAGCTTGGAACGGCGGGAGAGGGCGGGGCGCACCGGGGAGCTGTTTTTT.

This chain joins TRBV5-1 and TRBJ2-5; possible D gene TRBD2, 5 bases. The CDR3 length is 13 residues. Trimming stripped 4 bases from V and 5 bases from J, with 12 bases between. Germline V gene lookup returns CDR1 SGHRS and CDR2 YFSETQ. CDR3 amino acids: CASSGTEVETQYF. In DNA, the CDR3 is TGCGCCAGCAGCGGAACGGAGGTCGAGACCCAGTACTTC.

The gene calls are TRBV9 and TRBJ2-1, with 10 bases lining up with TRBD2. CDR1 SGDLS and CDR2 YYNGEE come from the germline V gene. This CDR3 is 16 amino acids long. The junction had 10 bases not matched to a gene; V was cut back by 3 bases and J by 7 bases. Here the CDR3 DNA reads TGTGCCAGCAGCGAACGTCTAGCGGGAGTCTCAAATGAGCAGTTCTTC. Protein sequence: CASSERLAGVSNEQFF.

A few counts support this clone. As DNA, the CDR3 is TGCGCCAGCAGCCCGGAGGACCGACCGCAGTATTTT. It is translated as CASSPEDRPQYF. The chain joins TRBV5-1 to TRBJ2-3; tentatively, D is TRBD2 (5 bases). CDR1 SGHRS and CDR2 YFSETQ come from the germline V gene. CDR3 length: 12 amino acids. V was cut by 4 bases and J by 10 bases, with 13 bases left in between. Supplemented by reference TRBV5-1 and TRBJ2-3, the full variable domain reads KAGVTQTPRYLIKTRGQQVTLSCSPISGHRSVSWYQQTPGQGLQFLFEYFSETQRNKGNFPGRFSGRQFSNSRSEMNVSTLELGDSALYLCASSPEDRPQYFGPGTRLTVL.

As regards this clone: The same CDR3 is also encoded by other DNA sequences in this sample. CDR3 in DNA: TGTGCCAGCTCTCCTGACTCTAATGAGCAGTTCTTC. This translates into CASSPDSNEQFF. The chain recombines TRBV18 with TRBJ2-1; D call uncertain. This CDR3 comprises 12 residues. Germline CDR1 and CDR2: KGHSH and LQKENI. The V end was cut by 6 bases, the J end by 7 bases, with 10 bases between.

J is TRBJ1-1 and V is TRBV7-2; maybe TRBD1 (6 bases). The germline gives CDR1 SGHTA, CDR2 FQGNSA. The CDR3 is 14 residues long. Trimming pared 5 bases from V and 0 bases from J, leaving 10 bases between. The CDR3, as DNA: TGTGCCAGCAGCCTAACAGGGATGAACACTGAAGCTTTCTTT. This gives the protein CASSLTGMNTEAFF. The full variable domain, in which reference TRBV7-2 and TRBJ1-1 provide the parts outside the CDR3, is GAGVSQSPSNKVTEKGKDVELRCDPISGHTALYWYRQSLGQGLEFLIYFQGNSAPDKSGLPSDRFSAERTGGSVSTLTIQRTQQEDSAVYLCASSLTGMNTEAFFGQGTRLTVV.

This clone was counted ten times or more. Here the CDR3 reads CASSASTGRGANVLTF. CDR3 sequence (DNA): TGTGCCAGCAGCGCTTCCACAGGGCGAGGGGCCAACGTCCTGACTTTC. The chain recombines TRBV11-3 with TRBJ2-6, with a possible D match to TRBD1 (6 bases). The V and J ends lost 5 bases and 4 bases respectively, with 15 bases between them. Germline lookup yields CDR1 SGHNT and CDR2 YENEEA. The length of the CDR3 is 16 residues.

The chain joins TRBV4-2 to TRBJ1-1; D gene uncertain. The CDR3 contains 13 residues. The V end was cut by 1 base, the J end by 7 bases, with 10 bases between. Germline V gene data show CDR1 as LGHNA and CDR2 as YNFKEQ. CDR3 protein: CASSQGARDEAFF. The CDR3 DNA sequence: TGTGCCAGCAGCCAAGGGGCGAGGGATGAAGCTTTCTTT.

This sequence joins TRBV5-1 and TRBJ2-2; 11 bases fit TRBD2. The trim removed 6 bases at V and 4 bases at J, leaving 8 bases unmatched. Germline CDR1 reads SGHRS; CDR2 reads YFSETQ. The CDR3 is 16 amino acids. The CDR3 is CASNLLAGGLTGELFF. The CDR3 DNA sequence: TGCGCCAGCAATCTCCTAGCGGGAGGTCTCACCGGGGAGCTGTTTTTT.

The chain links TRBV14 to TRBJ2-1; 7 positions agree with TRBD2. Trimming took 4 bases from V and 10 from J; bases not matched to a gene: 7. Germline CDR1 SGHDN, CDR2 FVKESK. CDR3 size: 13 residues. For the CDR3, the DNA is TGTGCCAGCAGCCGAAGCGGGGTGCGGGAGCAGTTCTTC. The encoded protein is CASSRSGVREQFF.

The table lists this clone with a few counts. The chain employs TRBV27 and TRBJ1-2, with no clear D. Germline lookup yields CDR1 MNHEY and CDR2 SMNVEV (reference sequence). V gave up 0 bases and J gave up 0 bases, with 8 bases separating them. The CDR3 is 15 amino acids. For the CDR3, the DNA is TGTGCCAGCAGTTTATCGGGCAACGCTAACTATGGCTACACCTTC. Translating it yields CASSLSGNANYGYTF.

CDR3 nucleotide sequence: TGCGCCAGCAGCATAGGCGTGAGAGGGTACGAGCAGTACTTC. Protein product: CASSIGVRGYEQYF. The gene calls are TRBV5-1 and TRBJ2-7, with a weak D call TRBD2 (5 bases). Germline CDR1 reads SGHRS; CDR2 reads YFSETQ. This CDR3 contains 14 residues. The V end lost 4 bases, the J end lost 4 bases, and 15 bases lay between the germline ends. Together with reference TRBV5-1 and TRBJ2-7, the CDR3 gives the full variable domain: KAGVTQTPRYLIKTRGQQVTLSCSPISGHRSVSWYQQTPGQGLQFLFEYFSETQRNKGNFPGRFSGRQFSNSRSEMNVSTLELGDSALYLCASSIGVRGYEQYFGPGTRLTVT.

The chain is built from TRBV30 and TRBJ2-1, with 7 bases matching TRBD2. Unmatched junction bases numbered 9, after V lost 4 bases and J lost 6 bases. CDR1 is GTSNPN, CDR2 SVGIG, per germline (reference sequence). The CDR3 extends over 14 amino acids. The chain's CDR3 is CAWTLWTRSNEQFF. The CDR3 nucleotides read TGTGCCTGGACTCTGTGGACTAGGAGCAATGAGCAGTTCTTC.

This clone has a handful of counts. The genes are TRBV9 and TRBJ2-1; TRBD2 aligns across 7 bases. In germline, CDR1 is SGDLS, CDR2 YYNGEE. J lost 4 bases, V lost 4 bases, and 8 bases had no gene match. The CDR3 sequence is 15 residues long. CDR3 residues: CASSQGLGTYNEQFF. Here the CDR3 DNA reads TGTGCCAGCAGCCAAGGACTAGGGACTTACAATGAGCAGTTCTTC.

The chain joins TRBV7-2 to TRBJ2-6, with 9 bases that match TRBD2. Germline CDR1 reads SGHTA; CDR2 reads FQGNSA. CDR3 length equals 19 residues. V shed 4 bases and J 0 bases; nucleotides not matched to a gene: 10. The CDR3 bases are TGTGCCAGCAGCTCGCACTTGGGGACTAGCCCCTCTGGGGCCAACGTCCTGACTTTC. Protein: CASSSHLGTSPSGANVLTF.

V usage is TRBV28 and J usage is TRBJ1-5, with D perhaps TRBD1 (5 bases). V gave up 3 bases and J gave up 4 bases, with 16 bases separating them. The CDR3 is made up of 16 amino acids. Germline V gene lookup returns CDR1 MDHEN and CDR2 SYDVKM. CDR3 sequence: CASSFRLTVLNQPQHF. The CDR3 DNA sequence: TGTGCCAGCAGTTTCCGTCTGACAGTATTAAATCAGCCCCAGCATTTT.

This chain uses TRBV18 with TRBJ2-7, with D possibly being TRBD2 (5 bases). Trimming left V 3 bases short and J 1 base short, with 10 bases between. Germline V lookup: CDR1 KGHSH, CDR2 LQKENI. The CDR3 has 14 residues. CDR3 residues: CASSPGAGSYEQYF. The DNA for the CDR3 is TGTGCCAGCTCACCGGGAGCCGGTTCCTACGAGCAGTACTTC. Full variable domain (outside the CDR3, taken from reference TRBV18 and TRBJ2-7): NAGVMQNPRHLVRRRGQEARLRCSPMKGHSHVYWYRQLPEEGLKFMVYLQKENIIDESGMPKERFSAEFPKEGPSILRIQQVVRGDSAAYFCASSPGAGSYEQYFGPGTRLTVT.

This clone has only a few counts. The chain is built from TRBV30 and TRBJ1-5; D gene unclear. Germline loops: CDR1 GTSNPN, CDR2 SVGIG (reference sequence). The CDR3 has 13 amino acids. V was pared by 5 bases and J by 2 bases, with 10 bases between. CDR3 in amino acids: CAWEARGNQPQHF. In DNA form, the CDR3 reads TGTGCCTGGGAAGCGCGCGGCAATCAGCCCCAGCATTTT.

This clone was seen a few times. The gene calls are TRBV28 and TRBJ2-2; TRBD1 is a possible D gene (7 bases). The V and J ends lost 2 bases and 7 bases respectively, with 14 bases between them. CDR1 is MDHEN and CDR2 is SYDVKM in the germline V gene. The CDR3 has 15 amino acids. CDR3 in DNA: TGTGCCAGCAGTTTAAGGAGGGGGCGCGACGGGGAGCTGTTTTTT. This translates into CASSLRRGRDGELFF.